Below, 6 T cell receptor beta chains from the same sample are listed, as sequenced in a study of T cell responses to AZD1222 COVID-19 vaccine. Some clones are missing from TCRdb's copy, which holds only in-frame ones; the method was immunoSEQ multiplex PCR. The repertoire holds about 120,000 clones, with around nine tenths as singletons. This material consisted of peripheral blood, taken 28 days after the second dose of the MenACWY control vaccine. The source is an adult who received the MenACWY meningococcal vaccine as a control.

In the case of this clone: Relative to the germline gene, one junction end is altered; a read error may explain this. V gene TRBV15 combines with J gene TRBJ1-4, with 7 positions matching TRBD1. The CDR3 contains 17 residues. Looked up from germline, CDR1 is LNHNV and CDR2 is YYDKDF (reference sequence). In DNA form, the CDR3 reads TGTGCCACCAGCCGAGACCACCGGGACAGTGAGAATGAAAAACTGTTTTTT. Translated: CATSRDHRDSENEKLFF.

CDR3 in amino acids: CASKQPGCQPQHF. The CDR3 region has the DNA TGTGCCAGCAAACAACCAGGGTGTCAGCCCCAGCATTTT. The chain links TRBV6-7 to TRBJ1-5, with D perhaps matching TRBD1 (5 bases). TRBV6-7 is treated as an ORF (open reading frame) with a function not yet certain. The CDR3 is 13 residues long. Deletions cut 7 bases from V and 6 bases from J, with 13 bases between.

The chain joins TRBV6-5 to TRBJ1-5, with unresolved D. V shed 5 bases and J shed 1 base, with 9 bases lying between them. Germline CDR1 reads MNHEY; CDR2 reads SVGAGI. This CDR3 has 14 residues. The CDR3 DNA follows: TGTGCCAGCAGTCCCCGGGTGAGCAATCAGCCCCAGCATTTT. This translates into CASSPRVSNQPQHF.

V is TRBV19 and J is TRBJ2-2; a weak D match, TRBD2 (6 bases). Trimming shortened V by 8 bases and J by 5 bases, and 18 bases separated the two germline ends. The CDR3 runs 15 residues. Germline V gene sequence: CDR1 LNHDA, CDR2 SQIVND (reference sequence). CDR3 in amino acids: CASSPVGAGTGELFF. CDR3 DNA sequence: TGTGCCAGTTCCCCAGTAGGGGCGGGGACCGGGGAGCTGTTTTTT.

DNA for the CDR3: TGTGCCAGCAGCGATTCCCTAACAGGGGGCGGCTATGGCTACACCTTC. As protein: CASSDSLTGGGYGYTF. This chain uses TRBV2 with TRBJ1-2, with 9 bases aligning to TRBD1. Trimming at V came to 6 bases and at J to 4 bases, leaving 12 bases not matched to a gene. The CDR3 is 16 residues long. Looked up from germline, CDR1 is SNHLY and CDR2 is FYNNEI.

The chain carries TRBV4-1 and TRBJ2-5, with a possible D match to TRBD1 (6 bases). There are 14 residues in the CDR3. CDR1 is MGHRA and CDR2 is YSYEKL in the germline V gene. Trimming cost V 4 bases and J 1 base, with 10 bases left between them. The DNA for the CDR3 is TGCGCCAGCAGCCTCTCGGACAGCCAAGAGACCCAGTACTTC. This codes for CASSLSDSQETQYF.